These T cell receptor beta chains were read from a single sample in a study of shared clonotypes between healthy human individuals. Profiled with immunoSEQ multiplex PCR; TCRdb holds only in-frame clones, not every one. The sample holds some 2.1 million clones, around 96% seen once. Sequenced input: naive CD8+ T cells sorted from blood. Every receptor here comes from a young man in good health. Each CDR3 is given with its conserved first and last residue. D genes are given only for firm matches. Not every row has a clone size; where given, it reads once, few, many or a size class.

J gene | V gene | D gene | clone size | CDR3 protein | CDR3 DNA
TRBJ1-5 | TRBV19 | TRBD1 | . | CASSTQGQGFYSNQPQHF | TGTGCCAGTAGTACCCAGGGACAGGGGTTTTATAGCAATCAGCCCCAGCATTTT
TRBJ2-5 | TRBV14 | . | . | CASSRSEETQYF | TGTGCCAGCAGCCGTTCGGAGGAGACCCAGTACTTC
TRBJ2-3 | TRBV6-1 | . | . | CASSEVDGQTSTDTQYF | TGTGCCAGCAGCGAAGTGGACGGACAAACTAGCACAGATACGCAGTATTTT
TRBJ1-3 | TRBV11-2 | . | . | CASSLEGGNAGNTIYF | TGTGCCAGCAGCTTAGAGGGCGGGAATGCTGGAAACACCATATATTTT
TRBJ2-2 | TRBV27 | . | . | CASSPQGGELFF | TGTGCCAGCAGTCCGCAAGGCGGGGAGCTGTTTTTT
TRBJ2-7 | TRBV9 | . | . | CASSLAGDRYEQYF | TGTGCCAGCAGCCTCGCTGGGGACCGTTACGAGCAGTACTTC
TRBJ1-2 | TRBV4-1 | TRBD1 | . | CASSNTGGGYGYTF | TGCGCCAGCAGCAACACAGGGGGCGGCTATGGCTACACCTTC
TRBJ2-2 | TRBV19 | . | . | CASSIQGARNTGELFF | TGTGCCAGTAGTATACAAGGGGCGCGGAACACCGGGGAGCTGTTTTTT
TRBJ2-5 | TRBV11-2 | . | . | CASSSPTWQETQYF | TGTGCCAGCAGCTCCCCGACATGGCAAGAGACCCAGTACTTC
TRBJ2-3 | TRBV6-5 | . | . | CASSLEILADTQYF | TGTGCCAGCAGCTTAGAAATTCTGGCAGATACGCAGTATTTT
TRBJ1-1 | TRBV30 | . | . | CAWSVSDTAEAFF | TGTGCCTGGAGTGTATCGGATACTGCTGAAGCTTTCTTT
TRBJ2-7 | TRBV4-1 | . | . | CASSHPGEYEQYF | TGCGCCAGCAGCCACCCAGGGGAATACGAGCAGTACTTC
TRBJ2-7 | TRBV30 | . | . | CAWSVGPGYEQYF | TGTGCCTGGAGCGTCGGCCCGGGCTACGAGCAGTACTTC
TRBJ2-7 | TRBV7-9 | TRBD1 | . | CASSPTLGTESYEQYF | TGTGCCAGCAGCCCTACCCTGGGGACAGAGAGTTACGAGCAGTACTTC
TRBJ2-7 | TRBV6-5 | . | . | CASSLGHSPYEQYF | TGTGCCAGCAGCCTGGGACATAGCCCCTACGAGCAGTACTTC
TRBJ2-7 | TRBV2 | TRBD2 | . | CASSEGGGESSYEQYF | TGTGCCAGCAGTGAAGGGGGAGGGGAGAGCTCCTACGAGCAGTACTTC
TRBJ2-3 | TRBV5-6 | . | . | CASSLGLGGEPQYF | TGTGCCAGCAGCCTAGGACTAGGGGGGGAGCCGCAGTATTTT
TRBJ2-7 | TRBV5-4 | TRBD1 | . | CASSLAGQGGYEQYF | TGTGCCAGCAGCTTGGCGGGACAGGGGGGCTACGAGCAGTACTTC
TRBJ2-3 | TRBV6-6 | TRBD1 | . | CASSYSDRATDTQYF | TGTGCCAGCAGTTACTCGGACAGGGCAACAGATACGCAGTATTTT
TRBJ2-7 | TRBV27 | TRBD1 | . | CASSLYYGQGPYEQYF | TGTGCCAGCAGTCTCTACTATGGACAGGGGCCCTACGAGCAGTACTTC
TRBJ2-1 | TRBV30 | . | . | CAWTLGTEQFF | TGTGCCTGGACCCTAGGGACTGAGCAGTTCTTC
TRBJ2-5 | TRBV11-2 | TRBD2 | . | CASSLVPGGSFGETQYF | TGTGCCAGCAGCTTAGTTCCCGGCGGGAGTTTCGGGGAGACCCAGTACTTC
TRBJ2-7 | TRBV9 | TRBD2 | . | CASSLGLAAEQYF | TGTGCCAGCAGCTTGGGACTAGCTGCCGAGCAGTACTTC
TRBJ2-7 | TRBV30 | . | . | CAWGPEAAFSYEQYF | TGTGCCTGGGGCCCTGAGGCAGCTTTCTCCTACGAGCAGTACTTC
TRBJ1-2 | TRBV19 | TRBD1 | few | CASSDPGGDGYTF | TGTGCCAGTAGCGACCCAGGGGGGGATGGCTACACCTTC
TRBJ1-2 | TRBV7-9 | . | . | CASSWGTAPGGYGYTF | TGTGCCAGCAGCTGGGGGACCGCGCCCGGCGGCTATGGCTACACCTTC
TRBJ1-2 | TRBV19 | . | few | CASSMTGYGYTF | TGTGCCAGTAGTATGACGGGCTATGGCTACACCTTC
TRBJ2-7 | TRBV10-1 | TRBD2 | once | CASSVGRGYEQYF | TGCGCCAGCAGCGTCGGGAGGGGCTACGAGCAGTACTTC
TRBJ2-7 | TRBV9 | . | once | CASSVDSGGAAYEQYF | TGTGCCAGCAGCGTAGATTCAGGCGGGGCGGCCTACGAGCAGTACTTC
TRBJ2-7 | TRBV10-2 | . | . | CASSESEREQYF | TGCGCCAGCAGTGAGTCTGAGAGGGAGCAGTACTTC
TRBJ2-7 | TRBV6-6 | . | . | CASSYIGQSYEQYF | TGTGCCAGCAGTTACATAGGACAGTCCTACGAGCAGTACTTC
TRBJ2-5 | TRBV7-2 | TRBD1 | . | CASSLVTGAETQYF | TGTGCCAGCAGCTTAGTGACAGGGGCCGAGACCCAGTACTTC
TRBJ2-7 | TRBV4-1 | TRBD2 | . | CASSQSLAGALYEQYF | TGCGCCAGCAGCCAGTCACTAGCGGGGGCCCTCTACGAGCAGTACTTC
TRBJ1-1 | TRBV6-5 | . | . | CASRYVRGSEAFF | TGTGCCAGCAGATATGTCAGGGGTTCTGAAGCTTTCTTT
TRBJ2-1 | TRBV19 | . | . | CASSTQGYNEQFF | TGTGCCAGTAGTACCCAGGGCTACAATGAGCAGTTCTTC
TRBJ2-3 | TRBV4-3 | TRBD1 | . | CASSQAARGTDTQYF | TGCGCCAGCAGCCAAGCGGCCAGGGGGACAGATACGCAGTATTTT
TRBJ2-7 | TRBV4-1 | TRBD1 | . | CASSPGQGLYEQYF | TGCGCCAGCAGCCCGGGACAGGGGCTATACGAGCAGTACTTC
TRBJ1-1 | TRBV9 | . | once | CASSAHRDQGSTEAFF | TGTGCCAGCAGCGCCCACAGGGATCAGGGGAGTACTGAAGCTTTCTTT
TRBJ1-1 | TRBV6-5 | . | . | CASRGPEAFF | TGTGCCAGCAGAGGACCGGAAGCTTTCTTT
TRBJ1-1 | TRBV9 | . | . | CASSVALHTEAFF | TGTGCCAGCAGCGTGGCCCTCCACACTGAAGCTTTCTTT
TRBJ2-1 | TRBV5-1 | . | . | CASSGTQGVAYNEQFF | TGCGCCAGCAGCGGTACACAGGGTGTGGCCTACAATGAGCAGTTCTTC